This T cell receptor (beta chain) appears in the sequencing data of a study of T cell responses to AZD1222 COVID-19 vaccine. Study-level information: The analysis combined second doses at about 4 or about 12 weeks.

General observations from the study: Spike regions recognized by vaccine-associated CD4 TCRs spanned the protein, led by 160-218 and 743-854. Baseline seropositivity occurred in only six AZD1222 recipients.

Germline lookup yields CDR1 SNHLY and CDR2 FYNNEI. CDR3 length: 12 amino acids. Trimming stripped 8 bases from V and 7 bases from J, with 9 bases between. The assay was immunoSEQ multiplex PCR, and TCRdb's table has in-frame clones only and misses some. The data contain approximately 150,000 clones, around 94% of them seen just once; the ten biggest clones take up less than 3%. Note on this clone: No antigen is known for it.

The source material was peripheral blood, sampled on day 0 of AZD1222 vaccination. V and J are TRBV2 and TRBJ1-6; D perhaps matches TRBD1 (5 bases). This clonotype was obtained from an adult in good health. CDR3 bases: TGTGCCAGCCGGGGGGGGAATTCACCCCTCCACTTT. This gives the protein CASRGGNSPLHF.